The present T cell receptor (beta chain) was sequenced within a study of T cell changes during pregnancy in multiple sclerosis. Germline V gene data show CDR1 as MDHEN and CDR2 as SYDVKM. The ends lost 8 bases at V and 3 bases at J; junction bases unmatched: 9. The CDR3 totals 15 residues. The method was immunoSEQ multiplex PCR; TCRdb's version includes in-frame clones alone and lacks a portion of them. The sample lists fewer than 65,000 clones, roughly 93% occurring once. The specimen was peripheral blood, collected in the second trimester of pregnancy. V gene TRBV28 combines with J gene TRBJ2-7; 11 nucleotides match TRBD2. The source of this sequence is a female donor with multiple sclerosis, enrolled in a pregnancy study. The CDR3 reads CASRWDLAGGYEQYF. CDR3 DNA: TGTGCCAGCCGATGGGATCTAGCGGGAGGCTACGAGCAGTACTTC. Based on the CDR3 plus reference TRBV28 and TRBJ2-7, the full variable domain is DVKVTQSSRYLVKRTGEKVFLECVQDMDHENMFWYRQDPGLGLRLIYFSYDVKMKEKGDIPEGYSVSREKKERFSLILESASTNQTSMYLCASRWDLAGGYEQYFGPGTRLTVT.